The subject of this entry is one T cell receptor (beta chain). The record originates from a study of blood T cell repertoires in COVID-19. Study-wide context: T cells, B-cell-depleted T cells, or PBMCs supplied cDNA or gDNA.

Sequencing was performed with immunoSEQ multiplex PCR; in TCRdb, only in-frame clones are kept and a portion is missing. Of 200,000 to 250,000 clones listed, more than 75% were seen once; the top ten hold about 3%. The germline CDR1 and CDR2 sequences are LGHDT and YNNKEL (reference sequence). The V end was cut by 0 bases, the J end by 0 bases, with 23 bases between. The CDR3 spans 20 residues. The sample taken for sequencing was peripheral blood. The chain carries TRBV3-1 (or the pseudogene TRBV3-2) and TRBJ1-1; D gene uncertain. This receptor was obtained from a man between 60 and 75 years old with acute or convalescent COVID-19. CDR3 nucleotides: TGTGCCAGCAGCCAAGATCCCCTTCGAGTTCGAACCGGGATGAACACTGAAGCTTTCTTT. This encodes CASSQDPLRVRTGMNTEAFF.